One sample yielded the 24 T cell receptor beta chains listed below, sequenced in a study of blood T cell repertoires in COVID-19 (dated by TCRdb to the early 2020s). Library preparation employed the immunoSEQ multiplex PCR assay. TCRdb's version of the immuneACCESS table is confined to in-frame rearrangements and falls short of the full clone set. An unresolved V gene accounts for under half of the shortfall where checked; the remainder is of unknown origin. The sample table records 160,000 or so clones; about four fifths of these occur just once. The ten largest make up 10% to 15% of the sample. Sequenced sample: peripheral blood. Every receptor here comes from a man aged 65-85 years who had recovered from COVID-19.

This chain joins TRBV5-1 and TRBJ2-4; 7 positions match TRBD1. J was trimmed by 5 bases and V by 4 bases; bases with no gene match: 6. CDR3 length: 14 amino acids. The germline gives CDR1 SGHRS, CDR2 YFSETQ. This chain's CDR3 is CASSASTGENIQYF. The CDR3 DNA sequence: TGCGCCAGCAGCGCCTCCACAGGGGAAAACATTCAGTACTTC.

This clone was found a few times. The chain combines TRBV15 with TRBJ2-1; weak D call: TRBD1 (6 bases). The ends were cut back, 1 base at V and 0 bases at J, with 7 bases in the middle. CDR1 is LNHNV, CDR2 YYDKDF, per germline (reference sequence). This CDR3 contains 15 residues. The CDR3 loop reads CATSRGGGSYNEQFF. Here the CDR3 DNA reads TGTGCCACCAGCAGAGGAGGGGGCTCCTACAATGAGCAGTTCTTC.

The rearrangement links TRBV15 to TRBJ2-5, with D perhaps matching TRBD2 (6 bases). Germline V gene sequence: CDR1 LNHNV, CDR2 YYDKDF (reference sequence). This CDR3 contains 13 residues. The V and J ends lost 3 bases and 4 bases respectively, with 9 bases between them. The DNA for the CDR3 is TGTGCCACCAGCAGTATGGGGGGAGAGACCCAGTACTTC. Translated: CATSSMGGETQYF.

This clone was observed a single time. The CDR3 here is CATVGQGYEKLFF. The DNA for the CDR3 is TGTGCCACCGTGGGACAGGGATATGAAAAACTGTTTTTT. The gene calls are TRBV6-6 and TRBJ1-4; 9 bases line up with TRBD1. Trimming at V came to 10 bases and at J to 6 bases, leaving 6 bases not matched to a gene. The CDR3 has 13 residues. Germline assignment: CDR1 MNHNY and CDR2 SVGAGI (reference sequence).

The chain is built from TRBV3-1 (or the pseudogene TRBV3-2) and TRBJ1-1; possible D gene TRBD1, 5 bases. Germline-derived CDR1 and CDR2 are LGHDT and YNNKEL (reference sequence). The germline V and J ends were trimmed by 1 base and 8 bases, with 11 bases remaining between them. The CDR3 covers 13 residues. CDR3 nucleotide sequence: TGTGCCAGCAGCCAAGCGGTGGGGGGAGAAGCTTTCTTT. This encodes CASSQAVGGEAFF.

The CDR3 reads CASSRDKYNEQFF. In DNA, the CDR3 is TGTGCCAGCAGTCGGGACAAATACAATGAGCAGTTCTTC. This chain connects TRBV6-4 to TRBJ2-1; maybe TRBD1 (6 bases). Germline assignment: CDR1 MRHNA and CDR2 SNTAGT. The CDR3 contains 13 residues. Trimming took off 5 bases at V and 4 bases at J, with 9 bases between the two ends.

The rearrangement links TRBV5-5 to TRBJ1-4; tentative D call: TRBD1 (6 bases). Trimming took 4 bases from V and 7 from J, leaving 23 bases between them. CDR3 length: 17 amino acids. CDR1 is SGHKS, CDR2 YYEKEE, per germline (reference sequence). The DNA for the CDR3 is TGTGCCAGCAGCAGCGGGGGGACAAGACCCCGGAGTGAAAAACTGTTTTTT. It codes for CASSSGGTRPRSEKLFF.

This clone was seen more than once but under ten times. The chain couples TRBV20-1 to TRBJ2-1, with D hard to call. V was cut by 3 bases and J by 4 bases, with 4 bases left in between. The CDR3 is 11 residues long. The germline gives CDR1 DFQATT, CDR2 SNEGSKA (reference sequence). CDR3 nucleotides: TGCAGTGCTAGGCAGTACAATGAGCAGTTCTTC. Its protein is CSARQYNEQFF.

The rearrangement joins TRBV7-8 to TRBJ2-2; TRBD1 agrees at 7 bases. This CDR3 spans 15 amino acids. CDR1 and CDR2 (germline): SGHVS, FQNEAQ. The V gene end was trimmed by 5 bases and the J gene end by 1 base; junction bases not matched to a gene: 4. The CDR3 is CASSPRTGNTGELFF. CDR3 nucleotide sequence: TGTGCCAGCAGCCCTAGGACAGGGAACACCGGGGAGCTGTTTTTT.

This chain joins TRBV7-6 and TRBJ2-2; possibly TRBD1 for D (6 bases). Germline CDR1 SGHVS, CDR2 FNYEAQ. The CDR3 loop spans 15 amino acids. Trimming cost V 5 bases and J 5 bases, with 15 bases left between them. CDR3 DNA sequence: TGTGCCAGCAGCAAAGGGACAAGGGGAACCGGGGAGCTGTTTTTT. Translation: CASSKGTRGTGELFF.

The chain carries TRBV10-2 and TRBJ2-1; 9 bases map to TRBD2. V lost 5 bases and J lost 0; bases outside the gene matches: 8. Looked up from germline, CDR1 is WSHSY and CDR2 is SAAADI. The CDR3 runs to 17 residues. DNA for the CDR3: TGCGCCAGCAGTACGAGCGGGAGGCTTTACTCCTACAATGAGCAGTTCTTC. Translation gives CASSTSGRLYSYNEQFF.

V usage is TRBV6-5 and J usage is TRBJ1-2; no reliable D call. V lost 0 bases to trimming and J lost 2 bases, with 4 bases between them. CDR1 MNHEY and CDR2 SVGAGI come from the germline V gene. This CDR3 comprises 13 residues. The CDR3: CASSYSANYGYTF. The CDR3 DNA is TGTGCCAGCAGTTACTCGGCCAACTATGGCTACACCTTC.

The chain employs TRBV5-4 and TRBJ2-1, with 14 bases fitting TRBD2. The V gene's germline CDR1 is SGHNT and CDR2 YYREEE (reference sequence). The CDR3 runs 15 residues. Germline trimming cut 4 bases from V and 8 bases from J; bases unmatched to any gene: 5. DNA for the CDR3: TGTGCCAGCAGCCTGGGGGGACTAGCGGGAGATGAGCAGTTCTTC. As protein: CASSLGGLAGDEQFF.

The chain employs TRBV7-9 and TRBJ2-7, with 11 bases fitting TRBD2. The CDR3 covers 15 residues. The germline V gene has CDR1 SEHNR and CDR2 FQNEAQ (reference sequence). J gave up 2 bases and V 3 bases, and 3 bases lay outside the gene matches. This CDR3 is CASSFGTSGTYEQYF. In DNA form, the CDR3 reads TGTGCCAGCAGCTTTGGGACTAGCGGAACCTACGAGCAGTACTTC. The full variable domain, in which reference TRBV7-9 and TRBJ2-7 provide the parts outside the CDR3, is DTGVSQNPRHKITKRGQNVTFRCDPISEHNRLYWYRQTLGQGPEFLTYFQNEAQLEKSRLLSDRFSAERPKGSFSTLEIQRTEQGDSAMYLCASSFGTSGTYEQYFGPGTRLTVT.

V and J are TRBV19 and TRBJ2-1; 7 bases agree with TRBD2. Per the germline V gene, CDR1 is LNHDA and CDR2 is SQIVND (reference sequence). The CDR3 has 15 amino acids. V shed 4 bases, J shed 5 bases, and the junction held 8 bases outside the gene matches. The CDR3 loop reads CASSKPSGKNNEQFF. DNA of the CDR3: TGTGCCAGTAGTAAGCCGAGCGGGAAGAACAATGAGCAGTTCTTC.

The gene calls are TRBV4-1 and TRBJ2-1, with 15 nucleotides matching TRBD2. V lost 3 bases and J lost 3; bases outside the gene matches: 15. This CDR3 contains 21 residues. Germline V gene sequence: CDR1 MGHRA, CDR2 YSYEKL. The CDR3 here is CASSQQMWTSGRADIYNEQFF. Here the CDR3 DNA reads TGCGCCAGCAGCCAGCAGATGTGGACTAGCGGGAGGGCCGATATCTACAATGAGCAGTTCTTC.

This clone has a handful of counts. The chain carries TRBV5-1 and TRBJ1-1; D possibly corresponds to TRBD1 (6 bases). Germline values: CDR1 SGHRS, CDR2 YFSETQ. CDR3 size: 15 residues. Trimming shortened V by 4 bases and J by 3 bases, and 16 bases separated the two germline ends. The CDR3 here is CASSVPGVSDTEAFF. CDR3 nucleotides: TGCGCCAGCAGCGTGCCAGGGGTCTCGGACACTGAAGCTTTCTTT.

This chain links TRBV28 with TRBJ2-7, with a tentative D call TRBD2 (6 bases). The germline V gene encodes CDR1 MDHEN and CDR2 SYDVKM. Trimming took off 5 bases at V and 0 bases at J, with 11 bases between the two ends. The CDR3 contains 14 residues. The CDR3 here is CASSRHGSSYEQYF. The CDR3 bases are TGTGCCAGCAGTCGTCACGGGAGCTCCTACGAGCAGTACTTC.

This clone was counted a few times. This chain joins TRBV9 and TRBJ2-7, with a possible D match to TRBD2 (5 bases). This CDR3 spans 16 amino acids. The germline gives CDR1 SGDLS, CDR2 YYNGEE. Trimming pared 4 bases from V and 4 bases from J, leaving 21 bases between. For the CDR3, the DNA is TGTGCCAGCAGCCCGACGTTGCGGGCCCGCGTGTACGAGCAGTACTTC. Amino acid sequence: CASSPTLRARVYEQYF.

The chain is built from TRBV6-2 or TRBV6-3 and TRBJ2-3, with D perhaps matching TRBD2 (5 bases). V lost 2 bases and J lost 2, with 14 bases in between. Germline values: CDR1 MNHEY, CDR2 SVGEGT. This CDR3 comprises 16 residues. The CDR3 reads CASSYRIATITDTQYF. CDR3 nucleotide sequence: TGTGCCAGCAGTTACCGGATAGCGACCATCACAGATACGCAGTATTTT.

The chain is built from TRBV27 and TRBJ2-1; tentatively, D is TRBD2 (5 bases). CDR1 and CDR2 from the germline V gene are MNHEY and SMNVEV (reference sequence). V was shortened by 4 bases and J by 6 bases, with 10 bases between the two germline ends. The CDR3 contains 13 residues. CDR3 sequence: CASSSPEGNEQFF. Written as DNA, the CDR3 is TGTGCCAGCAGTTCCCCCGAGGGCAATGAGCAGTTCTTC.

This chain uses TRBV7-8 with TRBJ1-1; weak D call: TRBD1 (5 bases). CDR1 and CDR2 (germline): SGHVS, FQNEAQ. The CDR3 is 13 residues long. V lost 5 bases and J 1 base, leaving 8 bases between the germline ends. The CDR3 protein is CASSGRANTEAFF. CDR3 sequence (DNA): TGTGCCAGCAGCGGCAGGGCGAACACTGAAGCTTTCTTT. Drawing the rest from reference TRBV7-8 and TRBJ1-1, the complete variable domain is GAGVSQSPRYKVAKRGQDVALRCDPISGHVSLFWYQQALGQGPEFLTYFQNEAQLDKSGLPSDRFFAERPEGSVSTLKIQRTQQEDSAVYLCASSGRANTEAFFGQGTRLTVV.

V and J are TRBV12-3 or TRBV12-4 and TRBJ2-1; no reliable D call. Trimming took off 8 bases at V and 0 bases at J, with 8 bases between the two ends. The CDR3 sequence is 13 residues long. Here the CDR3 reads CASCGSSYNEQFF. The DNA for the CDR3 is TGTGCCAGCTGCGGTAGCTCCTACAATGAGCAGTTCTTC.

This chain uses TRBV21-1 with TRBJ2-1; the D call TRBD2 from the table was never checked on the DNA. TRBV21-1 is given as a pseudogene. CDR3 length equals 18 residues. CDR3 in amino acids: CASSKACSGTLPYNEQFF. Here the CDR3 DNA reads TGTGCCAGCAGCAAAGCGTGCAGCGGGACACTCCCCTACAATGAGCAGTTCTTC.